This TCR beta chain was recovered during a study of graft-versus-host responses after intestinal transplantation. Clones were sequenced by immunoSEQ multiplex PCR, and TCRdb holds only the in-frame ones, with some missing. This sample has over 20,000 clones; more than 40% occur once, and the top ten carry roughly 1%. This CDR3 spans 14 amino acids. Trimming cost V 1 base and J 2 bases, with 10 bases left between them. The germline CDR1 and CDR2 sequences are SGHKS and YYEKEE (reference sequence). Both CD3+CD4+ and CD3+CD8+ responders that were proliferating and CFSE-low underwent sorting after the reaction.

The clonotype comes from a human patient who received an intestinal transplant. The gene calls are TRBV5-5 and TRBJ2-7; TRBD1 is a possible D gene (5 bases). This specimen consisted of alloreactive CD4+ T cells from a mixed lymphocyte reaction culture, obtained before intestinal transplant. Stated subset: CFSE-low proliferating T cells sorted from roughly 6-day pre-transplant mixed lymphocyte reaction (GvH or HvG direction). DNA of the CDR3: TGTGCCAGCAGCTTGCAGCAGGGTCCCTACGAGCAGTACTTC. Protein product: CASSLQQGPYEQYF.